These 2 T cell receptor beta chains originate from one sample sequenced in a study of blood T cell repertoires in COVID-19. The protocol was immunoSEQ multiplex PCR, while the TCRdb copy is restricted to in-frame clones and leaves out a portion. The sample has 210,000 or so clones, about 88% seen once. Sequencing input: peripheral blood. These TCRs come from an older woman with acute or convalescent COVID-19.

Regarding this clone: This sample includes further DNA sequences coding for the same CDR3. The chain has TRBV18 and TRBJ1-1; the D is unclear. The CDR3 extends over 15 amino acids. Germline CDR1 KGHSH, CDR2 LQKENI. The V end was cut by 0 bases, the J end by 1 base, with 9 bases between. The CDR3 DNA is TGTGCCAGCTCACCACCCCGAACAGCGAACACTGAAGCTTTCTTT. It codes for CASSPPRTANTEAFF.

The chain employs TRBV2 and TRBJ2-4; D might be TRBD1 (6 bases). The V gene's germline CDR1 is SNHLY and CDR2 FYNNEI. This CDR3 spans 15 amino acids. Trimming pared 0 bases from V and 0 bases from J, leaving 6 bases between. The CDR3 here is CASSEAQGAKNIQYF. CDR3 DNA sequence: TGTGCCAGCAGTGAAGCACAGGGAGCCAAAAACATTCAGTACTTC.